This T cell receptor beta chain was recovered during a study of blood T cells in healthy people across ages. Combining a sample-barcoded 5' primer with a J-beta primer mix, a second PCR ran for roughly 6 to 11 cycles. Using its own MiXCR run on the 5' RACE reads, TCRdb lists one record per CDR3 protein. Here the sample spans 540,000 or so distinct CDR3 sequences, 24% being singletons. CDR1 is DFQATT and CDR2 is SNEGSKA in the germline V gene (reference sequence). This CDR3 has 14 amino acids. The ends were cut back, 3 bases at V and 2 bases at J, with 11 bases in the middle. This clonotype was found a few times. These data also featured in a second study, about T cells of mothers and their children.

The receptor was isolated from a boy aged 5-17 years in good health. The chain combines TRBV20-1 with TRBJ1-5; the D is unclear. The specimen was blood. The CDR3 reads CSASRRQGNQPQHF. CDR3 in DNA: TGCAGTGCTAGCAGGCGGCAGGGCAATCAGCCCCAGCATTTT.